The rows below give T cell receptor beta chains drawn from one sample of a study of control samples from healthy donors and cancer patients. Assay used: immunoSEQ multiplex PCR; TCRdb lists only in-frame clones, some missing. Among approximately 130,000 clones listed, around 87% were seen once. Sequenced input: blood. All receptors come from a man in his 60s in good health. Both conserved end residues are trimmed from each CDR3. The D gene is left open where the match is weak.

length: 13
V: TRBV7-3
J: TRBJ2-1
D: TRBD1
CDR3: ASSRSGTEYNEQF

length: 12
V: TRBV11-2
J: TRBJ1-5
D: .
CDR3: ASSLGGGNQPQH

length: 13
V: TRBV7-9
J: TRBJ2-7
D: .
CDR3: ASSPTGQQGYEQY

length: 9
V: TRBV6-6
J: TRBJ1-5
D: .
CDR3: ASKREQPQH

length: 15
V: TRBV7-2
J: TRBJ1-4
D: TRBD1
CDR3: ASSLRTGPSTNEKLF

length: 9
V: TRBV27
J: TRBJ2-4
D: .
CDR3: ASAGGGIQY

length: 12
V: TRBV30
J: TRBJ1-1
D: TRBD1
CDR3: AWGYRGVNTEAF

length: 11
V: TRBV18
J: TRBJ1-1
D: .
CDR3: ASSVGGLTEAF

length: 13
V: TRBV28
J: TRBJ1-1
D: .
CDR3: ASSPQEGPGTEAF

length: 17
V: TRBV19
J: TRBJ2-3
D: TRBD2
CDR3: ASSGRLVAGAPGSGTQY

length: 13
V: TRBV28
J: TRBJ2-7
D: .
CDR3: ASSPFADPGGEQY

length: 12
V: TRBV18
J: TRBJ1-1
D: .
CDR3: ASSPQSRNLEAF

length: 13
V: TRBV3-1/TRBV3-2
J: TRBJ1-6
D: .
CDR3: ASSQDTQAWSPLH

length: 13
V: TRBV7-7
J: TRBJ2-5
D: TRBD1
CDR3: ASSKGTGAGETQY

length: 12
V: TRBV18
J: TRBJ1-6
D: .
CDR3: ASSPYKDGSPLH

length: 11
V: TRBV5-1
J: TRBJ2-3
D: .
CDR3: ASTPSPGQSLY

length: 14
V: TRBV6-1
J: TRBJ2-1
D: .
CDR3: ASSEMSVRGGNEQF

length: 12
V: TRBV6-6
J: TRBJ1-2
D: .
CDR3: ASSYSLTQYGYT

length: 13
V: TRBV5-5
J: TRBJ1-5
D: .
CDR3: ASSPHSYSNQPQH

length: 12
V: TRBV9
J: TRBJ1-6
D: .
CDR3: ASSVGGEYSPLH

length: 13
V: TRBV2
J: TRBJ1-3
D: TRBD1
CDR3: ASSENRGGGNTIY

length: 12
V: TRBV6-5
J: TRBJ1-4
D: .
CDR3: ASNGQTTNEKLF

length: 13
V: TRBV19
J: TRBJ2-1
D: TRBD2
CDR3: ASSIVVAGGNEQF

length: 12
V: TRBV5-5
J: TRBJ1-5
D: TRBD1
CDR3: ASSLGQSNQPQH

length: 12
V: TRBV27
J: TRBJ2-1
D: .
CDR3: ASSFRTAVREQF

length: 12
V: TRBV2
J: TRBJ2-6
D: .
CDR3: ASRGESGANVLT

length: 13
V: TRBV15
J: TRBJ2-5
D: .
CDR3: ATSRDPADQETQY

length: 11
V: TRBV5-1
J: TRBJ1-5
D: .
CDR3: ASSQGFDQPQH

length: 12
V: TRBV18
J: TRBJ2-1
D: .
CDR3: ASSPGSQGDEQF

length: 11
V: TRBV18
J: TRBJ2-1
D: .
CDR3: ASSLTGYNEQF

length: 12
V: TRBV28
J: TRBJ1-2
D: TRBD1
CDR3: ASRETGGGYGYT

length: 12
V: TRBV28
J: TRBJ1-4
D: TRBD1
CDR3: ASSSGQGSEKLF

length: 11
V: TRBV18
J: TRBJ2-5
D: TRBD1
CDR3: ASSRAGGETQY

length: 12
V: TRBV2
J: TRBJ1-1
D: TRBD1
CDR3: ASRETGENTEAF

length: 14
V: TRBV28
J: TRBJ2-2
D: .
CDR3: ASSSGGEPNTGELF

length: 11
V: TRBV5-1
J: TRBJ1-2
D: .
CDR3: ASRTSGGHGYT

length: 14
V: TRBV2
J: TRBJ2-3
D: .
CDR3: ASSESAAARTDTQY

length: 14
V: TRBV3-1/TRBV3-2
J: TRBJ2-3
D: .
CDR3: ASSRKTGPSTDTQY

length: 15
V: TRBV9
J: TRBJ1-2
D: .
CDR3: ASSPRGGDARNYGYT

length: 13
V: TRBV19
J: TRBJ2-1
D: TRBD2
CDR3: ASSIGTSAVYQQF

length: 11
V: TRBV19
J: TRBJ1-1
D: .
CDR3: ASKWSGNTEAF

length: 16
V: TRBV7-9
J: TRBJ2-1
D: .
CDR3: ASSPPPGPRTPYNEQF